The next 4 T cell receptor beta chains were all read from a single sample in a study of T cell repertoires in cytomegalovirus infection. Their cognate antigens are unknown. TCRdb passed the reads through MiXCR, listing each CDR3 protein once. The sample records fewer than 1,000,000 distinct CDR3 sequences, approximately 31% being singletons. This specimen was cultured CD8+ T cells from PBMCs, taken from culture after CMV antigen stimulation. Receptors originate from a human donor in good health (CMV status not recorded). Some clones in this sample may be carry-over from other donors' samples.

On this clonotype: This may come from a read error, since a much larger clone is one base off. This chain connects TRBV11-1 to TRBJ2-1; the D is unclear. This CDR3 is built from 17 residues. Germline V lookup: CDR1 SGHAT, CDR2 FQDESV (reference sequence). CDR3 in amino acids: CASSLAGWAGRYNEQLF. CDR3 nucleotides: TGTGCCAGCAGCTTAGCGGGGTGGGCCGGGCGCTACAATGAGCAGTTATTC.

In its sample, this clonotype was seen once. The chain is built from TRBV29-1 and TRBJ2-5; D gene uncertain. This CDR3 region has 13 residues. Trimming left V 2 bases short and J 2 bases short, with 9 bases between. The germline V gene encodes CDR1 SQVTM and CDR2 ANQGSEA. The CDR3, as DNA: TGCAGCGTTGAAACAGCTTTTCAAGAGACCCAGTACTTC. Translating it yields CSVETAFQETQYF.

This chain connects TRBV7-6 to TRBJ1-1; no clear D. The germline V gene encodes CDR1 SGHVS and CDR2 FNYEAQ. Trimming took off 5 bases at V and 0 bases at J, with 16 bases between the two ends. This CDR3 spans 16 amino acids. The CDR3 coding sequence is TGTGCCAGCAGCCCCCTTCTAATGGGATTGAACACTGAAGCTTTCTTT. It encodes CASSPLLMGLNTEAFF.

This clonotype appeared a few times. The gene calls are TRBV2 and TRBJ1-3; 8 positions match TRBD1. The CDR3 has 15 amino acids. CDR1 and CDR2 from the germline V gene are SNHLY and FYNNEI. J gave up 3 bases and V 4 bases, and 5 bases lay outside the gene matches. In nucleotides, the CDR3 is TGTGCCAGCAGTGCAGGGGGCGCGAGTGGAAACACCATATATTTT. It encodes CASSAGGASGNTIYF.